Shown below are 5 T cell receptor beta chains from a single sample sequenced in a study of response to subunit inactivated influenza vaccine. TCRdb independently ran MiXCR on the RT-PCR reads; one entry per CDR3 protein. This sample has some 300,000 distinct CDR3 sequences; roughly 22% occur once, and the top ten carry 10%. Specimen: PBMCs from blood, collected about 19 months after vaccination. Receptors originate from a man aged 45 to 70 who received an inactivated influenza vaccine.

The rearrangement joins TRBV12-3 or TRBV12-4 to TRBJ1-1; D is ambiguous. Trimming removed 8 bases at V and 2 bases at J, with 12 bases between. The CDR3 sequence is 13 residues long. The CDR3 region is CASDTGVNTEAFF. The CDR3, as DNA: TGTGCCAGCGACACTGGGGTTAACACTGAAGCTTTCTTT.

This clonotype was counted a single time. V is TRBV4-1 and J is TRBJ2-1; TRBD2 aligns across 13 bases. Per germline, CDR1 MGHRA and CDR2 YSYEKL. V lost 1 base and J lost 9; bases outside the gene matches: 3. This CDR3 contains 15 residues. CDR3 sequence: CASSQGLAGGGEQFF. DNA for the CDR3: TGCGCCAGCAGCCAAGGACTAGCGGGGGGTGGTGAGCAGTTCTTC.

The chain carries TRBV11-1 and TRBJ1-1, with unresolved D. Trimming took off 0 bases at V and 0 bases at J, with 17 bases between the two ends. CDR1 is SGHAT, CDR2 FQDESV, per germline (reference sequence). CDR3 size: 18 residues. This chain's CDR3 is CASSLAGSRLRMNTEAFF. The CDR3 DNA reads as TGTGCCAGCAGCTTAGCCGGGAGTCGGTTGAGGATGAACACTGAAGCTTTCTTT.

In its sample, this clonotype was seen a few times. This chain connects TRBV11-2 to TRBJ2-3; D is unresolved. V gave up 5 bases and J gave up 10 bases, with 16 bases separating them. CDR1 is SGHAT, CDR2 FQNNGV, per germline. The CDR3 is 13 residues long. CDR3 protein: CASSPSGFPPQYF. The CDR3, as DNA: TGTGCCAGCAGCCCATCTGGTTTCCCCCCGCAGTATTTT. Full variable domain (outside the CDR3, taken from reference TRBV11-2 and TRBJ2-3): EAGVAQSPRYKIIEKRQSVAFWCNPISGHATLYWYQQILGQGPKLLIQFQNNGVVDDSQLPKDRFSAERLKGVDSTLKIQPAKLEDSAVYLCASSPSGFPPQYFGPGTRLTVL.

The chain recombines TRBV12-3 or TRBV12-4 with TRBJ1-1, with D unclear. This CDR3 has 13 residues. V dropped 0 bases and J dropped 4 bases, with 6 bases sitting between them. CDR3 DNA: TGTGCCAGCAGTTTAGCGGCTCGCACTGAAGCTTTCTTT. This encodes CASSLAARTEAFF.